Listed below are T cell receptor beta chains from one sample, sequenced in a study of blood T cell repertoires in COVID-19. Only in-frame clones appear in the TCRdb table, and some are missing; sequencing was by immunoSEQ multiplex PCR. Of some 200,000 clones listed, around 83% are singletons. The sample was peripheral blood. Source of these receptors: a woman of 80 years or more in a cohort sampled during active or convalescent COVID-19. CDR3s include the opening cysteine and the closing phenylalanine or tryptophan. The D gene is left open where the match is weak. Part of the rows lack a size; the others show once, few, many or a class for expanded clones.

J	V	length	D	size	CDR3	DNA
TRBJ1-5	TRBV5-1	14	TRBD1	NA	CASSFGQGNQPQHF	TGCGCCAGCAGCTTCGGACAGGGCAATCAGCCCCAGCATTTT
TRBJ2-7	TRBV10-3	14	NA	NA	CAISESKLSYEQYF	TGTGCCATCAGTGAGTCGAAACTTTCCTACGAGCAGTACTTC
TRBJ2-1	TRBV3-1/TRBV3-2	14	TRBD2	NA	CASSPSGLGREQFF	TGTGCCAGCAGCCCTAGCGGACTGGGCCGTGAGCAGTTCTTC
TRBJ2-5	TRBV7-9	12	NA	NA	CASSLYVETQYF	TGTGCCAGCAGCTTATATGTTGAGACCCAGTACTTC
TRBJ2-5	TRBV11-2	13	TRBD2	NA	CASSPGTSETQYF	TGTGCCAGCAGCCCAGGGACTAGTGAGACCCAGTACTTC
TRBJ1-2	TRBV3-1/TRBV3-2	14	NA	NA	CASSPSQGIAGYTF	TGTGCCAGCAGCCCATCACAGGGTATTGCTGGCTACACCTTC
TRBJ2-7	TRBV5-5	15	TRBD1	NA	CASSLLRGLRYEQYF	TGTGCCAGCAGCTTGCTCAGGGGGTTAAGATACGAGCAGTACTTC
TRBJ2-1	TRBV27	13	NA	NA	CASRGSARGEQFF	TGTGCCAGCAGAGGCTCCGCTCGGGGTGAGCAGTTCTTC
TRBJ1-1	TRBV5-1	15	TRBD1	NA	CASSVTGGSNTEAFF	TGCGCCAGCAGCGTTACAGGGGGCTCGAACACTGAAGCTTTCTTT
TRBJ2-2	TRBV6-2/TRBV6-3	15	NA	once	CASSYSAGRTGELFF	TGTGCCAGCAGTTACTCGGCAGGGCGCACCGGGGAGCTGTTTTTT
TRBJ1-6	TRBV20-1	15	NA	NA	CSASMHRFYNSPLHF	TGCAGTGCTAGTATGCACAGATTCTATAATTCACCCCTCCACTTT
TRBJ1-1	TRBV10-2	15	NA	NA	CASSEFSTGNTEAFF	TGCGCCAGCAGTGAGTTTTCGACAGGGAACACTGAAGCTTTCTTT